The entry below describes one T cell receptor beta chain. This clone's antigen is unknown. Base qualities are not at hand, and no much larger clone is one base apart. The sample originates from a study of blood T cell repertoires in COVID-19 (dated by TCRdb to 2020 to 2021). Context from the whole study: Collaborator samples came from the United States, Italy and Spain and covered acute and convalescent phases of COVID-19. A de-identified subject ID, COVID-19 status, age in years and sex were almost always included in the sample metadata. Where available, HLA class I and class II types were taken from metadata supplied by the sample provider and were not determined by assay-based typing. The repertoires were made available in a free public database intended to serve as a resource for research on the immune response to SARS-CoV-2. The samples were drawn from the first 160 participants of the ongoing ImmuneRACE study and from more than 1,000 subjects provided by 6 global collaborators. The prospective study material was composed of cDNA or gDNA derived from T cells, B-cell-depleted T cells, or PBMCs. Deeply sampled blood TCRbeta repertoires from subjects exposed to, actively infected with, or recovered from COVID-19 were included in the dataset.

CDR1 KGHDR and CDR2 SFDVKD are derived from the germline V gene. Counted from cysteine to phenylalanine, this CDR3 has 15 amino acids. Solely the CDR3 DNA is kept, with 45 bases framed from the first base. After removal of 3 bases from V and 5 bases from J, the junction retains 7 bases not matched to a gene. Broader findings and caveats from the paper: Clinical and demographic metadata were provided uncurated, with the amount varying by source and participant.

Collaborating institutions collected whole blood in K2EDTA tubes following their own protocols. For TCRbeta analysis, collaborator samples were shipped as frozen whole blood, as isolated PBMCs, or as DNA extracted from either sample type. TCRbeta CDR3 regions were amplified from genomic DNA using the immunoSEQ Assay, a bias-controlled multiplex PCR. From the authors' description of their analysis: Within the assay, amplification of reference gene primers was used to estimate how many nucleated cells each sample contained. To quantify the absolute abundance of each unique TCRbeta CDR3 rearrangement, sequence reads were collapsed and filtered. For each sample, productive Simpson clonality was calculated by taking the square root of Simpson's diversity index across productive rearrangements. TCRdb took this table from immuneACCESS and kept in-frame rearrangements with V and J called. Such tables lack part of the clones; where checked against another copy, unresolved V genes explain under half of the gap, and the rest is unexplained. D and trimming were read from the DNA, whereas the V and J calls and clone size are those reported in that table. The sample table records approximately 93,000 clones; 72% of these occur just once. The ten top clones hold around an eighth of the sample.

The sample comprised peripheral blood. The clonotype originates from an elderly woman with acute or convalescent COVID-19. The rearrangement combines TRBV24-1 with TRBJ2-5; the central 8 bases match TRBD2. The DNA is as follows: TGTGCCACCAGTGATAGACGGGGGGGCCGCGAGACCCAGTACTTC. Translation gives CATSDRRGGRETQYF.